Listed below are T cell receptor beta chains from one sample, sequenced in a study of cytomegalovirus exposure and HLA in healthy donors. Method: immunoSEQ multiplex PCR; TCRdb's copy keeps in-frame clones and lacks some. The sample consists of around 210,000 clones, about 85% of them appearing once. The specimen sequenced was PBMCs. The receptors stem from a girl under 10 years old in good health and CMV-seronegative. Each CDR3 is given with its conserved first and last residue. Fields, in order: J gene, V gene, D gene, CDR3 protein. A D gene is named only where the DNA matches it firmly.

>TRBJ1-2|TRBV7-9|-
CASSFAARDYGYTF
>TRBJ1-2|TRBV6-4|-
CASSDRTGRGYTF
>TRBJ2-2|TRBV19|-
CASSIDLSGTGELFF
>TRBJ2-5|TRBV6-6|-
CASERTPGLETQYF
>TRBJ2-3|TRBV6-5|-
CASSRRDTQYF
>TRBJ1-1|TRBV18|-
CASSGSGPYTEAFF
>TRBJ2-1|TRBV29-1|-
CSVSPRGNEQFF
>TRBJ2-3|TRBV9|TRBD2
CASSVAAGGQPDTQYF
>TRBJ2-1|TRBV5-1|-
CASSLVRTRPSYNEQFF
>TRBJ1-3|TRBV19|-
CASSTGVSNTIYF
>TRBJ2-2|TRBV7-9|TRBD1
CASLETGITGELFF
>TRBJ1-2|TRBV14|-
CASSQEKGHGIGGYTF
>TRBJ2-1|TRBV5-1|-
CASSLAASTYEQFF
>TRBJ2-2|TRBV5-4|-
CASSLAGLGNTGELFF
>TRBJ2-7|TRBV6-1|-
CASSVENPYEQYF
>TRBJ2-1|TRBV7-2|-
CASRSFSRTYNEQFF
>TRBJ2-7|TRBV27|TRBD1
CASTEKTGQGFYEQYF
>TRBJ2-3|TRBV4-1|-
CASSRGGGVQDTQYF
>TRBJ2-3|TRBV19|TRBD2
CASRPGLVSDTQYF
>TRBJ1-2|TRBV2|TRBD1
CAQIGQGYGYTF
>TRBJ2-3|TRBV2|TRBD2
CATVRLAASTDTQYF
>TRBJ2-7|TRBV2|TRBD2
CASTPRTSGFYEQYF